Listed below are T cell receptor beta chains from one sample, sequenced in a study of tumor-infiltrating lymphocytes in primary liver carcinoma. Via MiXCR, TCRdb re-called the multiplex PCR reads, giving one row per CDR3 protein. The profile shows roughly 78,000 distinct CDR3 sequences, around 75% of them singletons. Specimen: liver tumor tissue from sampling region 4. These receptors all come from a woman aged 55-69 years with primary liver carcinoma and hepatitis B virus infection. Each CDR3 is given with its conserved first and last residue. Each record gives: J gene, V gene, D gene, clone size, CDR3 DNA, CDR3 protein. D genes are given only for firm matches. Only part of the rows carry a size: once, few, many, or a class if the clone is expanded.

>TRBJ2-1|TRBV11-3|.|.
TGTGCCAGCAGCTTATGGGCACAAGGTCGCAAGGAGCACTTCTTC
CASSLWAQGRKEHFF
>TRBJ2-1|TRBV29-1|TRBD2|.
TGCAGCGCTGGGACGGGACTAGCGCACAATGAGCTGTTCTTC
CSAGTGLAHNELFF
>TRBJ2-3|TRBV11-2|.|once
TGTGCCAACAGCCCGTGGACAAGGGGAGACACAGATACGCAGTATTTT
CANSPWTRGDTDTQYF
>TRBJ2-7|TRBV10-3|.|few
TGTGCCATCAGTGAAGACTCCTACGAGCAGTACTTC
CAISEDSYEQYF
>TRBJ2-7|TRBV6-5|.|many
TGTGCCAGCAGTTCCTCACTTACCTACGAGCAGTACTTC
CASSSSLTYEQYF
>TRBJ2-3|TRBV11-1|TRBD2|.
TGTGTCAGCAGCTTAAGGCAACGCGCGGGAGGGTCTCACTTT
CVSSLRQRAGGSHF
>TRBJ2-3|TRBV6-1|.|.
TGTGCCAGCAGTGATTTGGACGATAGCATTCAGCCCCAGTATTTT
CASSDLDDSIQPQYF
>TRBJ2-7|TRBV2|TRBD2|.
TGTGCCAGCAGTGCCCTAGCGGGTAGGGAGCGGTACTTC
CASSALAGRERYF
>TRBJ1-6|TRBV4-1|TRBD1|.
TGCGCCTGCAGCCCGTTGACAGGGAGGAATCCACCCCTCCACTTT
CACSPLTGRNPPLHF
>TRBJ2-1|TRBV7-3|.|many
TGTGCCAGCAGCCCAGGGCGCGACAATGAGCAGTTCTTC
CASSPGRDNEQFF
>TRBJ2-1|TRBV29-1|TRBD2|many
TGCAGCGTTGAAGTCCGGACTAGCGGGATTAATGAGCAGTTCTTC
CSVEVRTSGINEQFF
>TRBJ2-3|TRBV11-1|.|.
TGTACCAACAGCTTAGGGGCAGATACACAGTATTTT
CTNSLGADTQYF
>TRBJ2-1|TRBV7-3|TRBD2|.
TGTGCCAGCAGCCGAGTCGGGACTAGCGGGAGCAATGTGCAGTTCTTC
CASSRVGTSGSNVQFF
>TRBJ1-5|TRBV28|.|many
TGTGCCAGCAGTTTAATACGTCCGAGCAATCAGCCCCAGCATTTT
CASSLIRPSNQPQHF
>TRBJ2-7|TRBV4-2|.|once
TGTGTCAGCAGCCAAAATCTTGGCACTTCCTACGAGCAGTACTTC
CVSSQNLGTSYEQYF